The sequence of this T cell receptor beta chain was determined in a study of blood T cell repertoires in COVID-19. Assay: immunoSEQ multiplex PCR; the TCRdb copy retains only in-frame clones and omits some. The table records 150,000 to 200,000 clones, 88% of them present only once. V lost 10 bases and J 1 base, leaving 13 bases between the germline ends. Germline V gene sequence: CDR1 SGHTA, CDR2 FQGNSA. The CDR3 is 13 amino acids. This receptor was obtained from a man aged 35-49 years with active or convalescent COVID-19. The chain is built from TRBV7-2 and TRBJ1-1, with D possibly being TRBD1 (5 bases). The sample consisted of peripheral blood. CDR3 nucleotide sequence: TGTGCCATCTCCCACCAGGGGAACACTGAAGCTTTCTTT. It translates to CAISHQGNTEAFF.